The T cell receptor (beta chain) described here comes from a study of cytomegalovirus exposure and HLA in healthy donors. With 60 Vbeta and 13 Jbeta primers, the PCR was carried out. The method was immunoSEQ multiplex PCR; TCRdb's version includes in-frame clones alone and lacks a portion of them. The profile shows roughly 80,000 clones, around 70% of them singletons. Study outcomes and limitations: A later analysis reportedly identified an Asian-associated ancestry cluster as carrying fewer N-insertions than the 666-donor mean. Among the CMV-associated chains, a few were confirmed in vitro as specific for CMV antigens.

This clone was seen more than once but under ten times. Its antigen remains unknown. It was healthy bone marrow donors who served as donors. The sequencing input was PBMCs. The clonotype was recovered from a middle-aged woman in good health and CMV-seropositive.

The CDR3 DNA reads TGCGCCAGCAGCTCCGCAAGGGGTCTTAGAGAGCAGTACTTC. Protein sequence: CASSSARGLREQYF. The gene calls are TRBV4-3 and TRBJ2-7; tentatively, D is TRBD1 (5 bases). Germline V gene data show CDR1 as LGHNA and CDR2 as YSLEER. The CDR3 has 14 residues. The V end was cut by 5 bases, the J end by 7 bases, with 18 bases between.